One and the same sample provided the 30 T cell receptor beta chains below, sequenced in a study of shared clonotypes between healthy human individuals. Assay: immunoSEQ multiplex PCR; the TCRdb copy retains only in-frame clones and omits some. Of roughly 2.2 million clones listed, around 90% are singletons. The source material was naive CD4+ T cells from PBMCs. Subset: CD45RA+ positively selected. The receptors were gathered from a young man in good health. Some clones in this sample may be carry-over from other donors' samples.

The V and J genes are TRBV29-1 and TRBJ1-2; the match to TRBD1 covers 8 bases. The ends lost 7 bases at V and 7 bases at J; junction bases unmatched: 5. The CDR3 runs to 11 residues. Looked up from germline, CDR1 is SQVTM and CDR2 is ANQGSEA. CDR3 loop: CSASDRAGYTF. CDR3 in DNA: TGCAGCGCGTCGGACAGGGCTGGCTACACCTTC.

This chain connects TRBV5-1 to TRBJ2-1; D is uncertain. The V and J ends lost 5 bases and 4 bases respectively, with 13 bases between them. Germline V gene data show CDR1 as SGHRS and CDR2 as YFSETQ. The CDR3 length is 14 residues. CDR3 sequence: CASSDTKSYNEQFF. As DNA, the CDR3 is TGCGCCAGCAGTGACACCAAGAGTTACAATGAGCAGTTCTTC.

A note on this clone: The sample has other DNA sequences that encode this CDR3 too. The rearrangement links TRBV28 to TRBJ1-1; D not resolved. Trimming removed 3 bases from V and 3 bases from J, with 5 bases in between. The CDR3 is 12 amino acids. Germline-derived CDR1 and CDR2 are MDHEN and SYDVKM. CDR3 bases: TGTGCCAGCAGTTTGAGGGACACTGAAGCTTTCTTT. Translating gives CASSLRDTEAFF.

The CDR3 DNA is TGTGCCAGCCACGGAGTAGTCGGCAATCAGCCCCAGCATTTT. It encodes CASHGVVGNQPQHF. The rearrangement joins TRBV28 to TRBJ1-5; D is uncertain. Trimming removed 8 bases from V and 2 bases from J, with 13 bases in between. Germline CDR1 reads MDHEN; CDR2 reads SYDVKM. The CDR3 is 14 amino acids.

The rearrangement uses TRBV7-8 and TRBJ2-1; D is possibly TRBD2 (6 bases). V dropped 0 bases and J dropped 2 bases, with 8 bases sitting between them. CDR3 length equals 15 residues. Germline V CDR1 and CDR2: SGHVS, FQNEAQ. CDR3 bases: TGTGCCAGCAGCTTAGCCGGGAGAGCCTACAATGAGCAGTTCTTC. Amino acid sequence: CASSLAGRAYNEQFF.

The chain carries TRBV7-2 and TRBJ2-1, with D perhaps matching TRBD2 (6 bases). Trimming cost V 5 bases and J 0 bases, with 11 bases left between them. The CDR3 totals 15 residues. Germline V gene sequence: CDR1 SGHTA, CDR2 FQGNSA. In nucleotides, the CDR3 is TGTGCCAGCAGCCGGGACTGGAGCTCCTACAATGAGCAGTTCTTC. As protein: CASSRDWSSYNEQFF.

The gene calls are TRBV6-6 and TRBJ2-7, with no clear D. CDR3 length: 14 residues. Trimming pared 5 bases from V and 0 bases from J, leaving 11 bases between. CDR1 and CDR2 from the germline V gene are MNHNY and SVGAGI (reference sequence). Here the CDR3 reads CASSHPGSSYEQYF. For the CDR3, the DNA is TGTGCCAGCAGTCATCCGGGTTCCTCCTACGAGCAGTACTTC.

This clone has only a few counts. The gene calls are TRBV10-3 and TRBJ1-1; D unresolved. Per the germline V gene, CDR1 is ENHRY and CDR2 is SYGVKD. The CDR3 has 14 residues. CDR3 coding DNA: TGTGAAGGGCATAACACGTATTTGAACACTGAAGCTTTCTTT. It codes for CEGHNTYLNTEAFF.

The rearrangement joins TRBV6-1 to TRBJ1-1, with D perhaps matching TRBD1 (5 bases). The germline CDR1 and CDR2 sequences are MNHNS and SASEGT. V lost 2 bases, J lost 3 bases, and 10 bases lay in between. The CDR3 has 14 residues. This CDR3 reads CASSETGGYTEAFF. CDR3 DNA sequence: TGTGCCAGCAGTGAAACAGGAGGGTACACTGAAGCTTTCTTT.

The chain combines TRBV5-1 with TRBJ2-5; D tentatively fits TRBD1 or TRBD2 (6 bases each). Trimming took off 2 bases at V and 2 bases at J, with 10 bases between the two ends. This CDR3 spans 14 amino acids. The germline CDR1 and CDR2 sequences are SGHRS and YFSETQ. CDR3 DNA: TGCGCCAGCAGCTTTGGGGGGCGGCAAGAGACCCAGTACTTC. Its translation is CASSFGGRQETQYF.

The V call is TRBV28, the J call TRBJ2-7; 9 bases are shared with TRBD2. V was clipped by 6 bases and J by 1 base; unmatched bases: 7. Germline values: CDR1 MDHEN, CDR2 SYDVKM. The CDR3 has 15 amino acids. CDR3 loop: CASSRAGGLSYEQYF. CDR3 nucleotides: TGTGCCAGCAGCCGAGCGGGAGGCCTATCCTACGAGCAGTACTTC.

The chain is built from TRBV6-5 and TRBJ1-2; TRBD1 might be the D (6 bases). Germline loops: CDR1 MNHEY, CDR2 SVGAGI. The CDR3 runs 13 residues. V lost 2 bases, J lost 7 bases, and 11 bases lay in between. In DNA, the CDR3 is TGTGCCAGCAGTTACACAGGGTTAACTGGCTACACCTTC. This translates into CASSYTGLTGYTF.

The chain is built from TRBV7-8 and TRBJ1-1, with TRBD1 matching 10 bases. Germline CDR1 SGHVS, CDR2 FQNEAQ. Losses at the gene ends were 4 bases for V and 5 bases for J; bases not matched to a gene: 4. The CDR3 is 14 amino acids. CDR3 bases: TGTGCCAGCAGCTCCTGGACAGGGGGGACTGAAGCTTTCTTT. As protein: CASSSWTGGTEAFF.

The V and J genes are TRBV2 and TRBJ2-3, with 12 bases aligning to TRBD1. From germline, CDR1 is SNHLY and CDR2 FYNNEI. The V and J ends lost 4 bases and 3 bases, in that order; junction bases with no gene match: 5. The CDR3 has 16 residues. The CDR3 DNA is TGTGCCAGCAGTGGGGGACAGGGGGCAGGGACAGATACGCAGTATTTT. Amino acids: CASSGGQGAGTDTQYF.

The chain uses TRBV6-5 and TRBJ2-3; unclear D gene. The germline CDR1 and CDR2 sequences are MNHEY and SVGAGI. Trimming took off 2 bases at V and 6 bases at J, with 3 bases between the two ends. The CDR3 has 11 amino acids. CDR3: CASSYLDTQYF. The CDR3, as DNA: TGTGCCAGCAGTTACCTTGATACGCAGTATTTT.

The V gene is TRBV29-1, the J gene TRBJ2-5, with a possible D match to TRBD2 (6 bases). The V gene's germline CDR1 is SQVTM and CDR2 ANQGSEA. The germline V and J ends were trimmed by 4 bases and 3 bases, with 12 bases remaining between them. The CDR3 contains 13 residues. As DNA, the CDR3 is TGCAGCGTTGGGAGGGCCCCAGAAGAGACCCAGTACTTC. Residues: CSVGRAPEETQYF.

Note on this clone: Within the sample, other DNA sequences also encode this same CDR3. The J gene is TRBJ2-7, the V gene TRBV19; 7 positions match TRBD1. Germline V gene data show CDR1 as LNHDA and CDR2 as SQIVND (reference sequence). Trimming took 4 bases from V and 2 from J; bases not matched to a gene: 2. The CDR3 loop spans 13 amino acids. This chain's CDR3 is CASSKGQPYEQYF. CDR3 nucleotide sequence: TGTGCCAGTAGTAAGGGACAGCCCTACGAGCAGTACTTC. Supplemented by reference TRBV19 and TRBJ2-7, the full variable domain reads DGGITQSPKYLFRKEGQNVTLSCEQNLNHDAMYWYRQDPGQGLRLIYYSQIVNDFQKGDIAEGYSVSREKKESFPLTVTSAQKNPTAFYLCASSKGQPYEQYFGPGTRLTVT.

In regard to this clone: Other DNA sequences in this sample translate to the same CDR3. The J gene is TRBJ2-1, the V gene TRBV5-1, with 10 positions matching TRBD1. Germline loops: CDR1 SGHRS, CDR2 YFSETQ. This CDR3 is 15 amino acids long. The V and J ends lost 2 bases and 4 bases, in that order; junction bases with no gene match: 3. CDR3 in amino acids: CASSFRDRGYNEQFF. DNA of the CDR3: TGCGCCAGCAGCTTCCGGGACAGGGGTTACAATGAGCAGTTCTTC.

The chain links TRBV5-4 to TRBJ2-3; 11 bases line up with TRBD2. Germline loops: CDR1 SGHNT, CDR2 YYREEE (reference sequence). CDR3 size: 15 residues. After removal of 3 bases from V and 4 bases from J, the junction contained 4 bases not matched to a gene. This chain's CDR3 is CASSSGLAEPDTQYF. The DNA for the CDR3 is TGTGCCAGCAGCTCGGGACTAGCGGAACCAGATACGCAGTATTTT.

This clone was seen only a few times. The chain recombines TRBV30 with TRBJ1-1; D gene ambiguous. Trimming removed 4 bases at V and 4 bases at J, with 10 bases between. This CDR3 is built from 12 residues. Looked up from germline, CDR1 is GTSNPN and CDR2 is SVGIG (reference sequence). CDR3 in amino acids: CAWKQRVTEAFF. The CDR3 region has the DNA TGTGCCTGGAAACAAAGGGTCACTGAAGCTTTCTTT.

The genes are TRBV19 and TRBJ2-1; D is uncertain. The CDR3 runs 13 residues. Germline values: CDR1 LNHDA, CDR2 SQIVND (reference sequence). With 4 bases removed from V and 0 bases from J, the gap between germline ends came to 4 bases. The CDR3 DNA is TGTGCCAGTAGTAGACGCTCCTACAATGAGCAGTTCTTC. This sequence encodes CASSRRSYNEQFF. The variable domain in full, completed from reference TRBV19 and TRBJ2-1, reads DGGITQSPKYLFRKEGQNVTLSCEQNLNHDAMYWYRQDPGQGLRLIYYSQIVNDFQKGDIAEGYSVSREKKESFPLTVTSAQKNPTAFYLCASSRRSYNEQFFGPGTRLTVL.

The chain joins TRBV6-1 to TRBJ2-7; the match to TRBD1 covers 7 bases. The CDR3 contains 12 residues. The ends lost 8 bases at V and 4 bases at J; junction bases unmatched: 5. Germline CDR1 and CDR2: MNHNS and SASEGT. The CDR3 sequence is CASAGTEYEQYF. CDR3 DNA sequence: TGTGCCAGCGCCGGGACAGAGTACGAGCAGTACTTC.

J is TRBJ2-3 and V is TRBV12-5; D not certain. Germline V lookup: CDR1 LGHNT, CDR2 FRNRAP. The CDR3 length is 14 residues. Trimming took 8 bases from V and 2 from J, leaving 14 bases between them. CDR3 nucleotides: TGTGCTAGTTCGAGTAGGCTGACCACAGATACGCAGTATTTT. Protein: CASSSRLTTDTQYF.

This clone was observed a single time. V and J are TRBV28 and TRBJ1-2; D is unresolved. V was cut by 11 bases and J by 4 bases, with 17 bases left in between. The germline CDR1 and CDR2 sequences are MDHEN and SYDVKM. This CDR3 is built from 13 residues. The DNA for the CDR3 is TGTGCCTCCAATCGGGATGAGAGCTATGGCTACACCTTC. Its protein is CASNRDESYGYTF.

V and J are TRBV19 and TRBJ2-3; tentatively, D is TRBD2 (5 bases). Germline values: CDR1 LNHDA, CDR2 SQIVND (reference sequence). Deletions cut 3 bases from V and 4 bases from J, with 23 bases between. This CDR3 has 18 amino acids. The CDR3 coding sequence is TGTGCCAGTAGTATGAAGAGATGGACCACGGGGTCCCCAGATACGCAGTATTTT. Protein: CASSMKRWTTGSPDTQYF.

Notes on this clone: Within the sample, other DNA sequences also encode this same CDR3. V usage is TRBV5-1 and J usage is TRBJ2-1, with a possible D match to TRBD2 (6 bases). CDR3 length: 12 amino acids. Per the germline V gene, CDR1 is SGHRS and CDR2 is YFSETQ. Trimming removed 4 bases at V and 8 bases at J, with 10 bases between. CDR3 protein: CASSRPGDEQFF. CDR3 nucleotide sequence: TGCGCCAGCAGCAGGCCGGGGGATGAGCAGTTCTTC.

The chain employs TRBV5-1 and TRBJ2-7; 7 positions match TRBD2. J lost 7 bases, V lost 1 base, and 11 bases had no gene match. The germline V gene encodes CDR1 SGHRS and CDR2 YFSETQ. The CDR3 loop spans 15 amino acids. The DNA for the CDR3 is TGCGCCAGCAGCTTGAATACGGTGGGAGGGCGGGAGCAGTACTTC. It translates to CASSLNTVGGREQYF.

The chain recombines TRBV4-2 with TRBJ2-3; weak D call: TRBD1 (6 bases). Deletions cut 2 bases from V and 1 base from J, with 19 bases between. CDR3 length equals 18 residues. Germline V gene data show CDR1 as LGHNA and CDR2 as YNFKEQ. As DNA, the CDR3 is TGTGCCAGCAGCCAACGACCCCTCAGGGGTGAGGGCACAGATACGCAGTATTTT. Amino acids: CASSQRPLRGEGTDTQYF.

This sequence joins TRBV18 and TRBJ1-2, with a possible D match to TRBD1 (5 bases). Trimming removed 3 bases at V and 8 bases at J, with 16 bases between. Per the germline V gene, CDR1 is KGHSH and CDR2 is LQKENI. The length of the CDR3 is 14 residues. The CDR3 sequence: CASSPGPSTGGYTF. CDR3 in DNA: TGTGCCAGCTCACCGGGACCTTCAACCGGGGGCTACACCTTC.

The rearrangement joins TRBV7-8 to TRBJ1-5; TRBD1 aligns across 11 bases. CDR3 length: 18 amino acids. Per germline, CDR1 SGHVS and CDR2 FQNEAQ. J lost 1 base, V lost 8 bases, and 13 bases had no gene match. The CDR3 loop is CASRRDRGVGMSNQPQHF. DNA of the CDR3: TGTGCCAGCCGCCGGGACAGGGGGGTAGGGATGAGCAATCAGCCCCAGCATTTT.